The clone carrying this TCR beta chain was counted only a few times. A single record per CDR3 protein comes from TCRdb applying MiXCR to the 5' RACE reads. Of around 110,000 distinct CDR3 sequences in the sample, more than 10% were seen once. The sample is drawn from a study of spatial heterogeneity in lung cancer. Study context: In cases with available follow-up PBMC samples, these were sequenced at a median of roughly two years after resection.

The time point: blood at routine non-recurrence follow-up after resection. Whole RNA came from tumor, nontumor lung or frozen PBMC and was sequenced without being sorted. This receptor was obtained from a male donor with early-stage non-small cell lung cancer. Specimen: PBMCs, collected at follow-up.

This chain's CDR3 is CASSFGTRRNEQYF. The CDR3 DNA follows: TGTGCCAGCAGTTTCGGGACTCGGAGGAACGAGCAGTACTTC. The J gene is TRBJ2-7, the V gene TRBV7-2; D possibly corresponds to TRBD2 (6 bases). The germline V and J ends were trimmed by 6 bases and 5 bases, with 17 bases remaining between them. CDR3 length: 14 amino acids. Germline V CDR1 and CDR2: SGHTA, FQGNSA.